This TCR beta chain was documented in a study of T-cell reconstitution after alpha-beta-depleted transplantation in children. Study results and caveats: For some patients, TCRbeta diversity was high at day 60 because of recipient T cells and thymic progenitors that survived.

Molecular barcoding with unique molecular identifiers was used for the TCRbeta library. TCRdb reprocessed the PCR reads via MiXCR and lists one record per CDR3 protein. Seen here are fewer than 450,000 distinct CDR3 sequences, around 15% observed once, and the top ten hold around 43%. V was shortened by 5 bases and J by 5 bases, with 7 bases between the two germline ends. The CDR3 loop spans 13 amino acids. Germline V lookup: CDR1 MNHNY, CDR2 SVGAGI (reference sequence). A note on this clonotype: Its antigen remains unknown.

The material was PBMCs, mostly from graft donor cells, obtained 360 days after TCRalphabeta/CD19-depleted stem cell transplant. V gene TRBV6-6 combines with J gene TRBJ2-6; D remains unclear. The clonotype comes from a male patient aged 2 to 9 who had a stem cell transplant for acute lymphoblastic leukemia, so the T cells may come from the graft donor. The CDR3 coding sequence is TGTGCCAGCAGTCCCTATCGGGCCAACGTCCTGACTTTC. It is translated as CASSPYRANVLTF.